The rows below give T cell receptor beta chains drawn from one sample of a study of blood T cell repertoires in COVID-19. The repertoire was sequenced with immunoSEQ multiplex PCR; TCRdb's copy has only in-frame clones and lacks some. The data hold some 300,000 clones, with almost 90% observed a single time. Source material: PBMCs or T cells enriched from blood (not recorded which). These receptors were collected from a woman younger than 35 with acute COVID-19. Each CDR3 is given with its conserved first and last residue. The D gene is left open where the match is weak. Rows may omit the clone size; those that give it use once, few, many or a size class.

V gene	J gene	D gene	clone size	CDR3 protein	CDR3 DNA
TRBV27	TRBJ1-2	TRBD1	once	CASSLYGAGGNGYTF	TGTGCCAGCAGTTTGTACGGGGCAGGGGGCAATGGCTACACCTTC
TRBV19	TRBJ1-5	-	-	CASTDFYQPQHF	TGTGCCAGTACGGACTTTTATCAGCCCCAGCATTTT
TRBV3-1/TRBV3-2	TRBJ2-1	TRBD1	-	CASSQPGTGSSEQFF	TGTGCCAGCAGCCAGCCCGGGACAGGGTCGTCTGAGCAGTTCTTC
TRBV2	TRBJ1-5	TRBD1	-	CASSPDRGSRDQPQHF	TGTGCCAGCAGTCCTGACAGGGGATCACGGGATCAGCCCCAGCATTTT
TRBV28	TRBJ2-5	TRBD1	-	CASRDRWDRPQYF	TGTGCCAGTCGGGACAGGTGGGATAGGCCCCAGTACTTC
TRBV2	TRBJ1-2	-	-	CASSGNSEYGYTF	TGTGCCAGCAGTGGGAATTCGGAGTATGGCTACACCTTC
TRBV4-2	TRBJ1-6	TRBD1	-	CASSQGQGNSPLHF	TGTGCCAGCAGCCAGGGACAGGGAAATTCACCCCTCCACTTT
TRBV27	TRBJ2-7	TRBD2	once	CASSLLGLASGEQYF	TGTGCCAGCAGTTTATTGGGACTAGCGTCGGGGGAGCAGTACTTC
TRBV5-1	TRBJ1-1	-	-	CASSLRTGSTEAFF	TGCGCCAGCAGCCTGCGAACAGGGAGCACTGAAGCTTTCTTT
TRBV28	TRBJ2-7	TRBD2	-	CASSFSIRLAGAYYEQYF	TGTGCCAGCAGTTTCTCGATAAGGCTAGCGGGAGCCTACTACGAGCAGTACTTC
TRBV4-1	TRBJ1-3	-	-	CASSQQLGAPGNTIYF	TGCGCCAGCAGCCAACAACTGGGGGCCCCTGGAAACACCATATATTTT
TRBV5-1	TRBJ1-6	TRBD1	-	CASSPQPSGTGYNSPLHF	TGCGCCAGCAGCCCTCAGCCTTCCGGGACAGGGTATAATTCACCCCTCCACTTT
TRBV5-1	TRBJ1-1	TRBD1	-	CASSPTGTGGTEAFF	TGCGCCAGCAGCCCCACCGGGACAGGGGGAACTGAAGCTTTCTTT
TRBV7-3	TRBJ2-3	-	-	CASSRGIGDTQYF	TGTGCCAGCAGCCGGGGGATCGGGGATACGCAGTATTTT
TRBV4-1	TRBJ1-1	TRBD1	-	CASSGDSTNTEAFF	TGCGCCAGCAGCGGGGACAGCACGAACACTGAAGCTTTCTTT
TRBV27	TRBJ2-6	TRBD1	-	CASSPTGHISGANVLTF	TGTGCCAGCAGCCCGACAGGGCATATCTCTGGGGCCAACGTCCTGACTTTC
TRBV9	TRBJ1-2	-	-	CASSFGGAKGGYTF	TGTGCCAGCAGCTTCGGGGGAGCCAAGGGTGGCTACACCTTC
TRBV5-1	TRBJ1-2	TRBD1	few	CASSVDRVNGYTF	TGCGCCAGCAGTGTCGACAGGGTCAATGGCTACACCTTC
TRBV12-5	TRBJ2-1	TRBD2	-	CASGGGLAGEAQFF	TGTGCTAGTGGTGGGGGACTAGCGGGAGAGGCGCAGTTCTTC
TRBV5-1	TRBJ2-7	TRBD1	-	CASSLAVRDRVNEQYF	TGCGCCAGCAGCTTGGCCGTTAGGGACAGGGTTAACGAGCAGTACTTC
TRBV30	TRBJ1-2	-	-	CAWSLQGHGYTF	TGTGCCTGGAGCCTACAGGGCCATGGCTACACCTTC
TRBV7-9	TRBJ2-2	-	-	CASSLGAEGNTGELFF	TGTGCCAGCAGCTTAGGGGCGGAGGGAAACACCGGGGAGCTGTTTTTT
TRBV9	TRBJ2-7	TRBD2	many	CASSRGLAGDFYEQYF	TGTGCCAGCAGCCGGGGACTAGCGGGAGACTTCTACGAGCAGTACTTC
TRBV2	TRBJ1-4	-	-	CASCMENNEKLFF	TGTGCCAGCTGTATGGAGAATAATGAAAAACTGTTTTTT
TRBV27	TRBJ2-2	-	-	CASSLRGPGELFF	TGTGCCAGCAGTCTCCGCGGGCCCGGGGAGCTGTTTTTT
TRBV18	TRBJ1-2	-	-	CASSPDRSNYGYTF	TGTGCCAGCTCACCTGACAGATCTAACTATGGCTACACCTTC
TRBV5-1	TRBJ2-7	-	-	CASSAGTPAYEQYF	TGCGCCAGCAGCGCCGGGACACCTGCCTACGAGCAGTACTTC
TRBV27	TRBJ2-7	-	once	CASYSSLGSYEQYF	TGTGCCAGCTATTCCTCCCTCGGTTCCTACGAGCAGTACTTC
TRBV11-3	TRBJ1-1	-	-	CASSLTRGAEAFF	TGTGCCAGCAGCTTAACAAGAGGAGCTGAAGCTTTCTTT
TRBV18	TRBJ1-1	-	-	CASSPPPGRMNTEAFF	TGTGCCAGCTCACCACCCCCAGGTAGGATGAACACTGAAGCTTTCTTT
TRBV30	TRBJ1-6	-	few	CANKPRNNSPLHF	TGTGCCAACAAGCCGCGGAATAATTCACCCCTCCACTTT
TRBV28	TRBJ2-1	TRBD1	-	CASSLMGTGGENEQFF	TGTGCCAGCAGTTTAATGGGGACAGGGGGAGAGAATGAGCAGTTCTTC
TRBV9	TRBJ2-5	TRBD2	-	CASSPGLAEHLETQYF	TGTGCCAGCAGCCCAGGACTAGCGGAGCACCTTGAGACCCAGTACTTC
TRBV5-1	TRBJ2-2	TRBD1	-	CASTLVQGARNTGELFF	TGCGCCAGCACCTTGGTCCAGGGGGCCAGAAACACCGGGGAGCTGTTTTTT
TRBV28	TRBJ1-2	-	-	CASSERAYGYTF	TGTGCCAGCAGTGAGCGGGCCTATGGCTACACCTTC
TRBV5-1	TRBJ1-4	-	once	CASSGTGPEEKLFF	TGCGCCAGCAGCGGAACAGGCCCGGAGGAAAAACTGTTTTTT
TRBV27	TRBJ2-5	TRBD1	-	CASSLTGEETQYF	TGTGCCAGCAGTCTCACAGGGGAAGAGACCCAGTACTTC
TRBV4-2	TRBJ2-1	-	once	CASSQEEGIRGNEQFF	TGTGCCAGCAGCCAAGAGGAGGGAATACGAGGAAATGAGCAGTTCTTC
TRBV19	TRBJ1-3	-	-	CASRFLRDAGNTIYF	TGTGCCAGTAGATTCCTCAGGGATGCTGGAAACACCATATATTTT
TRBV28	TRBJ1-2	-	-	CASSLWVRRGYGYTF	TGTGCCAGCAGTTTATGGGTCAGAAGGGGCTATGGCTACACCTTC
TRBV5-1	TRBJ2-1	TRBD2	-	CASSLASGRLQEQFF	TGCGCCAGCAGCTTGGCTAGCGGGAGGTTACAAGAGCAGTTCTTC
TRBV2	TRBJ1-2	TRBD1	once	CASSTDRGSTYGYTF	TGTGCCAGCAGTACGGACAGGGGGTCGACCTATGGCTACACCTTC
TRBV9	TRBJ1-2	-	-	CASSSPRVSGYTF	TGTGCCAGCAGCTCTCCCCGGGTATCTGGCTACACCTTC
TRBV27	TRBJ1-1	-	many	CASSLNPLGSVFF	TGTGCCAGCAGTTTAAACCCCCTTGGAAGCGTTTTCTTT
TRBV3-1/TRBV3-2	TRBJ1-4	TRBD1	-	CASSQVGTGEEKLFF	TGTGCCAGCAGCCAAGTGGGGACAGGGGAGGAAAAACTGTTTTTT
TRBV12-3/TRBV12-4	TRBJ1-5	-	-	CASSLTGNQPQHF	TGTGCCAGCAGTTTAACTGGTAATCAGCCCCAGCATTTT
TRBV5-1	TRBJ1-1	TRBD1	-	CASSRWDREGTEAFF	TGCGCCAGCAGCAGATGGGACAGGGAGGGCACTGAAGCTTTCTTT
TRBV18	TRBJ2-1	TRBD1	-	CASWAGGSYNEQFF	TGTGCCAGCTGGGCAGGGGGCTCCTACAATGAGCAGTTCTTC
TRBV7-6	TRBJ2-7	TRBD2	-	CASSLTSGGEQYF	TGTGCCAGCAGTTTAACTAGCGGAGGCGAGCAGTACTTC
TRBV28	TRBJ1-2	-	-	CASSFGAGDGYTF	TGTGCCAGCAGTTTTGGGGCTGGGGATGGCTACACCTTC
TRBV2	TRBJ2-7	TRBD2	-	CASTPGRGPHGQQYF	TGTGCCAGCACCCCAGGGAGGGGACCCCATGGCCAGCAGTACTTC
TRBV3-1/TRBV3-2	TRBJ2-2	-	-	CASSQRRTWNTGELFF	TGTGCCAGCAGCCAACGTAGGACTTGGAACACCGGGGAGCTGTTTTTT
TRBV18	TRBJ2-2	-	once	CASSQQGTGELFF	TGTGCCAGCTCACAACAGGGAACCGGGGAGCTGTTTTTT
TRBV5-1	TRBJ2-3	-	-	CASSLVGDFTDTQYF	TGCGCCAGCAGCTTGGTTGGGGACTTCACAGATACGCAGTATTTT
TRBV19	TRBJ1-1	-	-	CASSSTGDGTEAFF	TGTGCCAGTAGTTCCACAGGCGACGGGACTGAAGCTTTCTTT